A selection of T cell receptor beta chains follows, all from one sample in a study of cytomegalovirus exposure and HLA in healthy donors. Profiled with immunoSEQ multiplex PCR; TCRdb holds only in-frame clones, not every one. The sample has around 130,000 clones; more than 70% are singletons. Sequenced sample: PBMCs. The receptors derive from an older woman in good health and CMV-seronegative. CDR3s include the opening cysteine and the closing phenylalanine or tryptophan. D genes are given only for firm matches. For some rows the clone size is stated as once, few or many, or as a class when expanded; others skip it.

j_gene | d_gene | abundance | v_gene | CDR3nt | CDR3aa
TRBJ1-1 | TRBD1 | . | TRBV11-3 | TGTGCCAGCAGCTTAGGCGACAGGGGCCAGGACACTGAAGCTTTCTTT | CASSLGDRGQDTEAFF
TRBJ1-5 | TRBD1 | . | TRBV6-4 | TGTGCCAGCAGTGACGGGAGGGACAGGGGGCTTCCACATAGCAATCAGCCCCAGCATTTT | CASSDGRDRGLPHSNQPQHF
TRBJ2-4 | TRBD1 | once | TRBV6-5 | TGTGCCAGCAGGGGACAGGTGGGAAACATTCAGTACTTC | CASRGQVGNIQYF
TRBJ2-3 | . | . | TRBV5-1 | TGCGCCAGCTCCAAGGGAGGTAGCACAGATACGCAGTATTTT | CASSKGGSTDTQYF
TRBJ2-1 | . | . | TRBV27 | TGTGCCAGCAGTGCCCGGCGGGGCAGGGCCTCCTACAATGAGCAGTTCTTC | CASSARRGRASYNEQFF
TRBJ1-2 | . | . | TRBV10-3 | TGTGCCATCGAGCCGGGAAGGGCCTATGGCTACACCTTC | CAIEPGRAYGYTF
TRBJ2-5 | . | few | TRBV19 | TGTGCCAGTAGTTGGGAGAACCAAGAGACCCAGTACTTC | CASSWENQETQYF
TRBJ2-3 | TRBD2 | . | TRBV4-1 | TGCGCCAGCAGCCCCCTTAGCGGGGGGCTCACAGATACGCAGTATTTT | CASSPLSGGLTDTQYF
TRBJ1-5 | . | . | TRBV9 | TGTGCCAGCAGCGAGGGGATGCTGCGCAATCAGCCCCAGCATTTT | CASSEGMLRNQPQHF
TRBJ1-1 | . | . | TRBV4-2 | TGTGCCAGCAGCCAACAACGGGGGAGGGGCTTTAACACTGAAGCTTTCTTT | CASSQQRGRGFNTEAFF
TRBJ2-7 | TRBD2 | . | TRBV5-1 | TGCGCCAGCAGCTTGGCCTCTAGCGGAGCGGGCTACGAGCAGTACTTC | CASSLASSGAGYEQYF
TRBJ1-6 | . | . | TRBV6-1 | TGTGCCAGCAGCCCTAGGGCAGGGTACTCACCCCTCCACTTT | CASSPRAGYSPLHF
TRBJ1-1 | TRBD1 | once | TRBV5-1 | TGCGCCAGCAGCCAGGGCGGGACAGGGGGCCCGGACACTGAAGCTTTCTTT | CASSQGGTGGPDTEAFF
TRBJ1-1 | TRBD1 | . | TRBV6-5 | TGTGCCAGCAGGGAACAGGGGACGGGCACTGAAGCTTTCTTT | CASREQGTGTEAFF
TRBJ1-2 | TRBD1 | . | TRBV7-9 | TGTGCCAGCAGCCCGGGACAGGGCCTCTATGGCTACACCTTC | CASSPGQGLYGYTF
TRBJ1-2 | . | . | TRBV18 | TGTGCCAGCTCACCATCGGGGAACTATGGCTACACCTTC | CASSPSGNYGYTF
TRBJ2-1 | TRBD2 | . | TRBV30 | TGTGCCTGGAGTTCGGGGACTAGCGGGAGGGCCTTCTACAATGAGCAGTTCTTC | CAWSSGTSGRAFYNEQFF
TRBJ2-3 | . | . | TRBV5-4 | TGTGCCAGCAGCTTGGCTAGCCCGAATACGCAGTATTTT | CASSLASPNTQYF
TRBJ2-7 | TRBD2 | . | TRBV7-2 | TGTGCCAGCAGCTTAGTCCAACTAGCGGGCGGTGCCGAGCAGTACTTC | CASSLVQLAGGAEQYF
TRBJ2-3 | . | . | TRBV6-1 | TGTGCCAGCAGATCCGGGACTACAGATACGCAGTATTTT | CASRSGTTDTQYF
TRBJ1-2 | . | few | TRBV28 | TGTGCCAGCAGTTCAGGGGCTGCTAACTATGGCTACACCTTC | CASSSGAANYGYTF
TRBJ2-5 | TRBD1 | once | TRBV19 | TGTGCCAGTAGGACAGGGGGCGGGGGAGAGACCCAGTACTTC | CASRTGGGGETQYF
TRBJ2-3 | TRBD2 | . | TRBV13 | TGTGCCAGCAGCTTAACTAGCGGCACAGATACGCAGTATTTT | CASSLTSGTDTQYF
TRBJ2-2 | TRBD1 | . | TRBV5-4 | TGTGCCAGCAGCGCACCCAGGACAGGGGCTACCGGGGAGCTGTTTTTT | CASSAPRTGATGELFF
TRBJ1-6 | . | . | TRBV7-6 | TGTGCCAGCAGCGAAGACAGGAGCTCCTATAATTCACCCCTCCACTTT | CASSEDRSSYNSPLHF
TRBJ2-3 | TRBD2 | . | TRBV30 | TGTGCCCGGAGTGCGACTAGCGGGGGGGCCACAGATACGCAGTATTTT | CARSATSGGATDTQYF
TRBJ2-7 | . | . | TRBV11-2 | TGTGCCAGCAGCCCCAACAGGGTTACCTACGAGCAGTACTTC | CASSPNRVTYEQYF
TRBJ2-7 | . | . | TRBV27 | TGTGCCAGCAGTTTAACAGGCGCCCTTGGGGAGCAGTACTTC | CASSLTGALGEQYF
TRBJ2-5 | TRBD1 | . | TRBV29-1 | TGCAGCGTTACCCTTGGACAGGCCGCGGGTAAGGGGGAGACCCAGTACTTC | CSVTLGQAAGKGETQYF
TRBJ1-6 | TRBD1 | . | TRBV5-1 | TGCGCCAGCAGCGCACAGGGGGCGTATAATTCACCCCTCCACTTT | CASSAQGAYNSPLHF
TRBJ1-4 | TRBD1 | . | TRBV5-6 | TGTGCCAGCAGCTTGGCGACAGGGGGCATTGAAAAACTGTTTTTT | CASSLATGGIEKLFF
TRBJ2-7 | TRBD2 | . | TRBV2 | TGTGCCAGCAGTGGGGGACTAGATTATACCTACGAGCAGTACTTC | CASSGGLDYTYEQYF
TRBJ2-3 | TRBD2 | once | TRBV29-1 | TGCAGCGGTACTAGCGGGAGTCGAACAGATACGCAGTATTTT | CSGTSGSRTDTQYF
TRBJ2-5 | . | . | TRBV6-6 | TGTGCCAGCAGTAACCTAGCGCAAGAGCAGTACTTC | CASSNLAQEQYF
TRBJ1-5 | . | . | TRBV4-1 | TGCGCCAGCAGCCAAGCCCCGGACAGTCTTCCGCCCCAGCATTTT | CASSQAPDSLPPQHF
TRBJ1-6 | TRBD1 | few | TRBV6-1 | TGTGCCAGCAGTGATCCCGCGTTGAGGGGGCTATCACCCCTCCACTTT | CASSDPALRGLSPLHF
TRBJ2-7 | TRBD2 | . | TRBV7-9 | TGTGCCAGCAGCTTAGTCGGCGGGAGCTACGAGCAGTACTTC | CASSLVGGSYEQYF
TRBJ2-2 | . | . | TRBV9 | TGTGCCAGCCGGGCTAGCGCTAACACCGGGGAGCTGTTTTTT | CASRASANTGELFF
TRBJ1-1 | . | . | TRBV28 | TGTGCCAGCAGTTTATGGGGGCAGAACACTGAAGCTTTCTTT | CASSLWGQNTEAFF
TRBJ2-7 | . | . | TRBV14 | TGTGCCAGCAGCAAAACTCCCTACGAGCAGTACTTC | CASSKTPYEQYF
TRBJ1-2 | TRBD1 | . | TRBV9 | TGTGCCAGCAGCCTCGCCCATACAGGGGATGACGGCTACACCTTC | CASSLAHTGDDGYTF
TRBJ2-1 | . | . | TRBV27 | TGTGCCAGCAGTAAACAGGGATACTCCTACAATGAGCAGTTCTTC | CASSKQGYSYNEQFF
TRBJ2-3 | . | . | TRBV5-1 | TGCGCCAGCAGCTTCCTAGCGCCTAGCACAGATACGCAGTATTTT | CASSFLAPSTDTQYF
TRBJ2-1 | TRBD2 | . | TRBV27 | TGTGCCAGCAGGGGACTAGCGGATTACAATGAGCAGTTCTTC | CASRGLADYNEQFF
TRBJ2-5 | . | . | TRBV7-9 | TGTTCCAGCAGCACGGGACTTCAAGAGACCCAGTACTTC | CSSSTGLQETQYF
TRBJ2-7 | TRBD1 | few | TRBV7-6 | TGTGCCAGCAGCGGCGGGACAGGGTCTTACGAGCAGTACTTC | CASSGGTGSYEQYF
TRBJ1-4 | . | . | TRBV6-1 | TGTGCCAGCAGTGAATACCCGGGCAGGGTAATTAATGAAAAACTGTTTTTT | CASSEYPGRVINEKLFF
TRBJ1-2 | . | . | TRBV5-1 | TGCGCCAGCAGTGGGCCGACCCCTAACTATGGCTACACCTTC | CASSGPTPNYGYTF
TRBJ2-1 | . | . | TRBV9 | TGTGCCAGCAGCGTTAACGGGTACAATGAGCAGTTCTTC | CASSVNGYNEQFF
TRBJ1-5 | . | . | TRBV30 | TGTGCCTGGAGCCCCCCCGTTGGCAATCAGCCCCAGCATTTT | CAWSPPVGNQPQHF
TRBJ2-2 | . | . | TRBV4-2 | TGTGCCAGCAGCCCATCTACAGGTTCGAACACCGGGGAGCTGTTTTTT | CASSPSTGSNTGELFF
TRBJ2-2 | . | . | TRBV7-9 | TGTGCCAGCCTCGGGGAGCTGTTTTTT | CASLGELFF
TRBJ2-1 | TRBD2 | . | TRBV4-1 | TGCGCCAGCAGCCAAGAGGGGGCGGGAGGGGGATACTACAATGAGCAGTTCTTC | CASSQEGAGGGYYNEQFF